Presented here are 7 T cell receptor beta chains from one specimen sequenced in a study of PD-L1 blockade in urothelial cancer. As to time point: peripheral blood 6 weeks after treatment start. Profiled with immunoSEQ multiplex PCR; TCRdb holds only in-frame clones, not every one. The sample has about 120,000 clones, about 89% seen once. The material was PBMCs, obtained around atezolizumab (anti-PD-L1) treatment. These receptors originate from a man aged 55 to 70 with urothelial cancer.

In its sample, this clone was seen once. The chain combines TRBV6-5 with TRBJ2-7; 7 bases fit TRBD1. Germline CDR1 MNHEY, CDR2 SVGAGI. This CDR3 has 14 residues. V gave up 6 bases and J gave up 0 bases; unmatched junction bases: 5. The CDR3 spells CASSRDRLSYEQYF. Here the CDR3 DNA reads TGTGCCAGCAGCCGGGACAGACTCTCCTACGAGCAGTACTTC.

The chain has TRBV2 and TRBJ2-3, with D unresolved. V shed 5 bases and J shed 0 bases, with 15 bases lying between them. CDR1 and CDR2 (germline): SNHLY, FYNNEI. The CDR3 totals 16 residues. CDR3 residues: CASSPLLTRSTDTQYF. CDR3 DNA sequence: TGTGCCAGCAGTCCCCTTTTAACACGAAGCACAGATACGCAGTATTTT.

The gene calls are TRBV5-1 and TRBJ2-7, with D possibly TRBD2 on 6 matching bases. The CDR3 has 14 amino acids. The V end was cut by 7 bases, the J end by 5 bases, with 19 bases between. Germline V CDR1 and CDR2: SGHRS, YFSETQ. As DNA, the CDR3 is TGCGCCAGCCGCACCTCCGGGACTTACGACGAGCAGTACTTC. Translated, it gives CASRTSGTYDEQYF.

V and J are TRBV7-2 and TRBJ2-1; TRBD2 agrees at 7 bases. The CDR3 has 14 amino acids. Unmatched junction bases numbered 8, after V lost 8 bases and J lost 4 bases. CDR1 is SGHTA and CDR2 is FQGNSA in the germline V gene. CDR3 loop: CASLSGAGYNEQFF. In DNA, the CDR3 is TGTGCCAGCCTAAGCGGGGCGGGGTACAATGAGCAGTTCTTC.

The chain couples TRBV28 to TRBJ2-7; 7 nucleotides align to TRBD1. The germline CDR1 and CDR2 sequences are MDHEN and SYDVKM. The CDR3 has 15 amino acids. The trim removed 3 bases at V and 3 bases at J, leaving 8 bases unmatched. The CDR3 sequence is CASSLDRGPRYEQYF. The CDR3 DNA sequence: TGTGCCAGCAGTTTGGATAGGGGGCCACGCTACGAGCAGTACTTC. The full variable domain, its missing parts supplied by reference TRBV28 and TRBJ2-7, is DVKVTQSSRYLVKRTGEKVFLECVQDMDHENMFWYRQDPGLGLRLIYFSYDVKMKEKGDIPEGYSVSREKKERFSLILESASTNQTSMYLCASSLDRGPRYEQYFGPGTRLTVT.

For the CDR3, the DNA is TGTGCCACCCACGGGAGCTCCTACGAGCAGTACTTC. Protein sequence: CATHGSSYEQYF. This chain links TRBV28 with TRBJ2-7; D perhaps matches TRBD2 (6 bases). Germline CDR1 is MDHEN and CDR2 is SYDVKM. The CDR3 length is 12 residues. V lost 10 bases and J lost 0, with 10 bases in between.

This rearrangement joins TRBV10-3 to TRBJ2-1; 11 bases are shared with TRBD2. Germline assignment: CDR1 ENHRY and CDR2 SYGVKD. The ends lost 6 bases at V and 6 bases at J; junction bases unmatched: 4. CDR3 length equals 14 residues. CDR3 sequence: CAIRTSGAGNEQFF. The CDR3 bases are TGTGCCATCAGGACTAGCGGGGCTGGCAATGAGCAGTTCTTC.